The present T cell receptor beta chain was sequenced within a study of CD8+ T cells in alopecia areata listed by TCRdb under 2018. Notes on the research overall: The treated patients took part in an open-label pilot trial in which moderate-to-severe alopecia areata was treated with oral tofacitinib at 5 to 10 mg twice daily. Tofacitinib-treated patients had biopsies at baseline and at 4 and 24 weeks of treatment, with a later scalp biopsy in several patients. The study used high-throughput TCRbeta sequencing to examine T cell clonal expansion in alopecia areata, in both the C3H/HeJ mouse model and human patients. Scalp clonality was compared among normal scalp (n=4), patchy alopecia areata scalp (n=8), and alopecia totalis/universalis scalp (n=8). The SALT score, which quantifies the percentage of affected scalp surface area, was used to measure disease severity in treated patients. TCRbeta CDR3 regions were amplified by immunoSEQ multiplex PCR with 35 Vbeta forward and 13 Jbeta reverse primers. In humans, TCRbeta sequencing was performed on scalp tissue and on sorted CD4+ and CD8+ peripheral blood T cells from healthy controls and from patients with patchy or totalis/universalis alopecia areata. Patients stayed on tofacitinib for 6 to 18 months and then had 6 months of follow-up off drug so that delayed response and recurrence could be assessed. The RNA source kit depended on sample type: the PAXgene miRNA kit for fixed scalp, the miRNeasy kit for PBMCs, and the RNeasy kit for mouse skin.

Interpreted using the paper, the time point label stands for: around 24 weeks on oral tofacitinib. Sample treatment or condition, as interpreted from the label and publication: oral pan-JAK inhibitor, 5-10 mg twice daily. Peripheral blood and lesional scalp punch biopsies were obtained from patients with alopecia areata. PBMCs were isolated by density centrifugation and stained for CD3, CD4 and CD8, and CD4+ and CD8+ T cells were sorted on a FACSAria. The CDR3 runs 15 amino acids, cysteine and phenylalanine included. Just CDR3 DNA is preserved here, 45 bases in frame from base 1. According to the germline V gene, CDR1 reads SNHLY and CDR2 reads FYNNEI. Unmatched junction bases come to 3, with V trimmed by 5 bases and J by 0 bases. Overall study outcomes, separate from this receptor: During tofacitinib treatment, many expanded lesional clones stuck around in both scalp and blood, and this persistence may partly explain why relapse happens after treatment is stopped. Scalp clonality and the number of expanded CD8+ clones among the top 100 scalp clones were significantly decreased by tofacitinib. Because the treated cohort was small and had just a single nonresponder, larger studies are needed to establish links between baseline CD8+ expansion and response. TCR sequences shared between patients were less clear than in mice, possibly partly because of HLA diversity in the patient population. Compared with normal scalp, lesional scalp had higher clonality and more expanded CD8+ clones, particularly in alopecia totalis/universalis, a pattern that suggests antigenic drive. Unlike mouse skin, which is dominated by gammadelta T cells, normal human skin has resident alphabeta T cells that are also sequenced, and this complicates analysis of the scalp TCR repertoire.

Turning to this clone: It lacks a known antigen. No base quality values were provided; no much bigger clone lies one nucleotide off.

Libraries were prepared through the immunoSEQ multiplex PCR assay. To provide template for TCR sequencing, every sample had RNA extracted and reverse transcribed into cDNA. SuperScript III was used to make first-strand cDNA, primed with a 2:1 mix of oligo-dT and random hexamers. A synthetic immune receptor repertoire was used to assess amplification bias, and residual bias was removed computationally. The authors processed their data as follows. Raw reads were preprocessed for error removal, and CDR3 was defined according to IMGT conventions as running from the conserved cysteine to phenylalanine. Clonality was computed as 1 minus the Shannon entropy, with the entropy normalized by log2 of the number of productive unique TCRs. CD4 or CD8 identity of scalp clones was inferred by cross-referencing scalp TCRbeta sequences with sorted blood CD4 and CD8 repertoires. Drawn from immuneACCESS, this table holds only the in-frame rearrangements with V and J called that TCRdb kept. Clones are partly lost; checked studies trace under half to an unresolved V gene and leave the rest unexplained. D and trimming were read from the DNA, whereas the V and J calls and clone size are those reported in that table. The sample records around 160,000 clones, around three fifths of which are singletons. The biggest ten clones account for about 14% of the sample.

The specimen was CD4+ T cells sorted from blood, collected at week 24, from a patient treated with tofacitinib. The sequence was obtained from a human donor with alopecia areata. This receptor chain uses TRBV2 and TRBJ2-1; 8 central nucleotides agree with TRBD2. The DNA sequence follows: TGTGCCAGCAGTAAGAGCGGGAGCTCCTACAATGAGCAGTTCTTC. Its protein reads: CASSKSGSSYNEQFF. Reference TRBV2 and TRBJ2-1 genes cover what lies past the CDR3, so the full variable domain is EPEVTQTPSHQVTQMGQEVILRCVPISNHLYFYWYRQILGQKVEFLVSFYNNEISEKSEIFDDQFSVERPDGSNFTLKIRSTKLEDSAMYFCASSKSGSSYNEQFFGPGTRLTVL.